Shown below are 17 T cell receptor beta chains from a single sample sequenced in a study of blood T cell repertoires in COVID-19. Clones were sequenced by immunoSEQ multiplex PCR, and TCRdb holds only the in-frame ones, with some missing. The table lists hundreds of thousands of clones, approximately 87% of them singletons. Sequencing was done on a sample of PBMCs or T cells enriched from blood (not recorded which). These receptors were collected from a man aged 35-49 years in a cohort exposed to, infected with or recovered from COVID-19 (not recorded which).

There are many counts of this clone. The chain joins TRBV10-1 to TRBJ2-5; 12 nucleotides line up with TRBD2. Losses at the gene ends were 4 bases for V and 5 bases for J; bases not matched to a gene: 8. Germline CDR1 WNHNN, CDR2 SYGVQD (reference sequence). The CDR3 runs 16 residues. The CDR3: CASSGETSGSVETQYF. CDR3 nucleotides: TGCGCCAGCAGTGGGGAGACTAGCGGGAGTGTCGAGACCCAGTACTTC.

The chain carries TRBV14 and TRBJ1-6; D is unresolved. The CDR3 has 14 residues. V lost 3 bases to trimming and J lost 6 bases, with 9 bases between them. The germline CDR1 and CDR2 sequences are SGHDN and FVKESK. The CDR3 loop is CASSQGSPNSPLHF. CDR3 DNA: TGTGCCAGCAGCCAGGGGAGCCCTAATTCACCCCTCCACTTT.

This clone has just one count. V is TRBV27 and J is TRBJ1-2; D gene ambiguous. The CDR3 spans 15 residues. V gave up 8 bases and J gave up 5 bases, with 21 bases separating them. Germline V lookup: CDR1 MNHEY, CDR2 SMNVEV (reference sequence). The CDR3 region has the DNA TGTGCCAGCCACAGCAACCTCAAACACGATTATGGCTACACCTTC. Its translation is CASHSNLKHDYGYTF.

The J gene is TRBJ1-3, the V gene TRBV18; a weak D match, TRBD1 (5 bases). The V gene lost 8 bases and the J gene lost 8 bases, with 10 bases spanning the gap. CDR1 and CDR2 from the germline V gene are KGHSH and LQKENI. This CDR3 is built from 11 residues. The DNA of the CDR3 is TGTGCCAGCGAGCAGGGCCACACCATATATTTT. It encodes CASEQGHTIYF.

The chain has TRBV11-2 and TRBJ2-2, with D hard to call. The CDR3 has 19 amino acids. The V end was cut by 5 bases, the J end by 2 bases, with 24 bases between. From germline, CDR1 is SGHAT and CDR2 FQNNGV. CDR3 loop: CASSLEPPNPVSNTGELFF. CDR3 nucleotide sequence: TGTGCCAGCAGCCTCGAACCCCCAAACCCCGTTAGTAACACCGGGGAGCTGTTTTTT.

The chain couples TRBV28 to TRBJ2-3, with 8 bases fitting TRBD1. Per the germline V gene, CDR1 is MDHEN and CDR2 is SYDVKM. The CDR3 totals 13 residues. V lost 10 bases to trimming and J lost 3 bases; unmatched junction nucleotides: 6. As DNA, the CDR3 is TGTGCCACTGGCAGGGGGCAAACAGATACGCAGTATTTT. Translation gives CATGRGQTDTQYF.

As concerns this clone: Other DNA sequences in this specimen translate into the identical CDR3. V usage is TRBV28 and J usage is TRBJ1-2; possible D gene TRBD1, 5 bases. This CDR3 is 12 amino acids long. The V and J ends lost 2 bases and 5 bases respectively, with 6 bases between them. The germline V gene encodes CDR1 MDHEN and CDR2 SYDVKM. CDR3 DNA sequence: TGTGCCAGCAGTTTAGGGGGGTATGGCTACACCTTC. As protein: CASSLGGYGYTF.

V is TRBV29-1 and J is TRBJ2-7; 11 nucleotides line up with TRBD2. The CDR3 is 13 residues long. CDR1 is SQVTM and CDR2 is ANQGSEA in the germline V gene. Unmatched junction bases numbered 4, after V lost 6 bases and J lost 3 bases. CDR3 sequence reads: CSVRLAGFYEQYF. The CDR3 DNA reads as TGCAGCGTGCGACTAGCGGGATTCTACGAGCAGTACTTC.

This chain joins TRBV28 and TRBJ1-6; D call uncertain. The CDR3 covers 17 residues. The germline V gene encodes CDR1 MDHEN and CDR2 SYDVKM. The germline V and J ends were trimmed by 5 bases and 0 bases, with 14 bases remaining between them. CDR3 DNA: TGTGCCAGCAGTGTTGACGGAAGGAGCTCCTATAATTCACCCCTCCACTTT. It translates to CASSVDGRSSYNSPLHF.

Here the CDR3 reads CASSWVLATYNEQFF. The CDR3 coding sequence is TGCGCCAGCAGCTGGGTCCTAGCGACCTACAATGAGCAGTTCTTC. The chain carries TRBV5-1 and TRBJ2-1; D is perhaps TRBD2 (6 bases). The CDR3 sequence is 15 residues long. V was pared by 3 bases and J by 2 bases, with 12 bases between. The V gene's germline CDR1 is SGHRS and CDR2 YFSETQ.

The V call is TRBV6-5, the J call TRBJ2-7; TRBD2 agrees at 8 bases. There are 15 residues in the CDR3. From germline, CDR1 is MNHEY and CDR2 SVGAGI. J was trimmed by 9 bases and V by 7 bases; bases with no gene match: 17. Here the CDR3 DNA reads TGTGCCAGCAACCCCAGGGCGGGAGGTTCATTCGGGCAGTACTTC. It encodes CASNPRAGGSFGQYF.

The chain links TRBV28 to TRBJ2-7; 9 nucleotides line up with TRBD1. The CDR3 spans 17 residues. Trimming took 10 bases from V and 0 from J; bases not matched to a gene: 16. Germline CDR1 MDHEN, CDR2 SYDVKM. The CDR3 sequence is CATSSRQGVLNSYEQYF. CDR3 DNA sequence: TGTGCCACCTCTAGCCGACAGGGGGTCCTCAACTCCTACGAGCAGTACTTC.

On this clone itself: In the same sample, other DNA sequences code for this CDR3. V and J are TRBV7-9 and TRBJ2-3, with unresolved D. V lost 3 bases, J lost 6 bases, and 7 bases lay in between. Germline loops: CDR1 SEHNR, CDR2 FQNEAQ (reference sequence). The CDR3 sequence is 12 residues long. CDR3 in amino acids: CASSLIADTQYF. CDR3 sequence (DNA): TGTGCCAGCAGCTTGATCGCGGATACGCAGTATTTT.

V and J are TRBV7-9 and TRBJ1-2; the D is unclear. From germline, CDR1 is SEHNR and CDR2 FQNEAQ (reference sequence). This CDR3 has 12 residues. V lost 5 bases, J lost 8 bases, and 12 bases lay in between. CDR3 bases: TGTGCCAGCAGCGTTAGAACTTGGGGCTACACCTTC. Translating it yields CASSVRTWGYTF.

This clone appeared once. The rearrangement uses TRBV9 and TRBJ2-2; the D gene is possibly TRBD2 (5 bases). The CDR3 contains 13 residues. Germline-derived CDR1 and CDR2 are SGDLS and YYNGEE. V shed 0 bases and J shed 5 bases, with 5 bases lying between them. The CDR3 here is CASSVGGTGELFF. Here the CDR3 DNA reads TGTGCCAGCAGCGTAGGAGGGACCGGGGAGCTGTTTTTT.

V gene TRBV6-4 combines with J gene TRBJ1-1, with D possibly being TRBD1 (5 bases). Germline V gene lookup returns CDR1 MRHNA and CDR2 SNTAGT. Trimming pared 3 bases from V and 7 bases from J, leaving 12 bases between. This CDR3 region has 13 residues. The chain's CDR3 is CASSEGQGGEAFF. The CDR3 DNA sequence: TGTGCCAGCAGTGAGGGGCAGGGAGGTGAAGCTTTCTTT.

The chain employs TRBV27 and TRBJ1-4, with 9 bases aligning to TRBD1. The CDR3 contains 17 residues. Germline loops: CDR1 MNHEY, CDR2 SMNVEV (reference sequence). V lost 8 bases and J lost 4; bases outside the gene matches: 14. Written as DNA, the CDR3 is TGTGCCAGCCGTGGGAACAGGGGGCGAGGTTATAATGAAAAACTGTTTTTT. It specifies CASRGNRGRGYNEKLFF.